The 28 T cell receptor beta chains below come from one sample, sequenced in a study of T cells after yellow fever vaccination (dated by TCRdb to about 2019). This specimen's treatment or condition label, per the study, means: live attenuated yellow fever vaccine strain. Libraries were prepared through 5' RACE. Sequenced using an Illumina HiSeq 2500. TCRdb reran the public reads through fastp at Q25 and MiXCR, keeping productive beta chains. Each entry merges the rows of one CDR3 protein and shows their most common DNA and genes. The sample table lists approximately 550,000 distinct CDR3 sequences, 15% to 20% of them with a count of one. Of the sample, more than 13% falls within the top ten clones. The source was PBMCs, collected 15 days after the yellow fever booster vaccination. The receptors originated from a man younger than 45 who received the YFV17D yellow fever vaccine.

V and J are TRBV6-2 or TRBV6-3 and TRBJ2-7; TRBD1 aligns across 7 bases. V lost 5 bases and J lost 2; bases outside the gene matches: 9. The germline gives CDR1 MNHEY, CDR2 SVGEGT. This CDR3 has 15 residues. CDR3 residues: CASSPYRDSTYEQYF. CDR3 sequence (DNA): TGTGCCAGCAGTCCTTACCGGGACAGCACCTACGAGCAGTACTTC.

In regard to this clonotype: Germline and junction disagree at one end, which may indicate a read error. The genes are TRBV20-1 and TRBJ1-2, with D tentatively TRBD1 (5 bases). CDR1 DFQATT and CDR2 SNEGSKA come from the germline V gene (reference sequence). The CDR3 is 11 residues long. CDR3 DNA: TGCAGTGCTAGAGATGCGCCGACAGTTGTCTTC. Residues: CSARDAPTVVF.

The V gene is TRBV7-2, the J gene TRBJ1-3; D call uncertain. The CDR3 length is 16 residues. The ends were cut back, 0 bases at V and 0 bases at J, with 9 bases in the middle. Germline CDR1 SGHTA, CDR2 FQGNSA. The CDR3 protein is CASSLAQVGSGNTIYF. As DNA, the CDR3 is TGTGCCAGCAGCTTAGCGCAGGTTGGCTCTGGAAACACCATATATTTT.

This rearrangement joins TRBV7-2 to TRBJ2-2; a weak D match, TRBD2 (5 bases). Germline values: CDR1 SGHTA, CDR2 FQGNSA. CDR3 length: 14 residues. With 5 bases removed from V and 3 bases from J, the gap between germline ends came to 10 bases. CDR3 sequence reads: CASSQTRYTGELFF. In nucleotides, the CDR3 is TGTGCCAGCAGCCAAACTAGATACACCGGGGAGCTGTTTTTT.

The chain carries TRBV18 and TRBJ1-3; D gene uncertain. V was shortened by 3 bases and J by 4 bases, with 7 bases between the two germline ends. The CDR3 loop spans 13 amino acids. Germline CDR1 KGHSH, CDR2 LQKENI. DNA for the CDR3: TGTGCCAGCTCACCGCAAATCGGAAACACCATATATTTT. It is translated as CASSPQIGNTIYF. The variable domain in full, completed from reference TRBV18 and TRBJ1-3, reads NAGVMQNPRHLVRRRGQEARLRCSPMKGHSHVYWYRQLPEEGLKFMVYLQKENIIDESGMPKERFSAEFPKEGPSILRIQQVVRGDSAAYFCASSPQIGNTIYFGEGSWLTVV.

The rearrangement uses TRBV12-3 or TRBV12-4 and TRBJ2-2, with D possibly TRBD2 on 7 matching bases. The CDR3 contains 16 residues. V was shortened by 5 bases and J by 5 bases, with 18 bases between the two germline ends. The CDR3 loop reads CASSLWGGLGTGELFF. The CDR3 DNA reads TGTGCCAGCAGTCTTTGGGGGGGGCTAGGTACCGGGGAGCTGTTTTTT.

The chain recombines TRBV7-9 with TRBJ2-2; D is unclear. Germline V lookup: CDR1 SEHNR, CDR2 FQNEAQ (reference sequence). V lost 5 bases and J lost 5, with 9 bases in between. CDR3 length equals 13 residues. This chain's CDR3 is CASSIQRTGELFF. The CDR3 nucleotides read TGTGCCAGCAGCATACAGCGAACCGGGGAGCTGTTTTTT.

The chain carries TRBV7-2 and TRBJ2-7, with 8 nucleotides matching TRBD2. The CDR3 sequence is 17 residues long. Trimming cost V 2 bases and J 2 bases; bases outside gene matches: 11. Germline CDR1 reads SGHTA; CDR2 reads FQGNSA. The CDR3 spells CASSLIWAGGVTYEQYF. The CDR3 DNA reads TGTGCCAGCAGCTTAATTTGGGCGGGAGGAGTAACCTACGAGCAGTACTTC. The variable domain in full, completed from reference TRBV7-2 and TRBJ2-7, reads GAGVSQSPSNKVTEKGKDVELRCDPISGHTALYWYRQSLGQGLEFLIYFQGNSAPDKSGLPSDRFSAERTGGSVSTLTIQRTQQEDSAVYLCASSLIWAGGVTYEQYFGPGTRLTVT.

Only a few counts were recorded for this clonotype. The J gene is TRBJ2-7, the V gene TRBV24-1; perhaps TRBD1 as D (6 bases). V gave up 1 base and J gave up 4 bases, with 7 bases separating them. The CDR3 extends over 13 amino acids. CDR1 and CDR2 (germline): KGHDR, SFDVKD. DNA of the CDR3: TGTGCCACCAGTGATTTACAGGGTTACGAGCAGTACTTC. Its protein is CATSDLQGYEQYF.

The V gene is TRBV5-1, the J gene TRBJ2-1; D is unresolved. The CDR3 is 14 residues long. Germline V gene lookup returns CDR1 SGHRS and CDR2 YFSETQ. Deletions cut 4 bases from V and 0 bases from J, with 8 bases between. CDR3 protein: CASSVANSYNEQFF. The CDR3 DNA reads TGCGCCAGCAGCGTGGCGAACTCCTACAATGAGCAGTTCTTC.

In this sample, this clonotype turned up a few times. The chain combines TRBV6-5 with TRBJ1-3, with a possible D match to TRBD1 (6 bases). CDR1 and CDR2 from the germline V gene are MNHEY and SVGAGI. V was shortened by 4 bases and J by 0 bases, with 10 bases between the two germline ends. The CDR3 covers 15 residues. CDR3 sequence: CASSSDRPSGNTIYF. CDR3 coding DNA: TGTGCCAGCAGTTCAGACAGGCCCTCTGGAAACACCATATATTTT.

The chain uses TRBV10-3 and TRBJ2-5; TRBD1 matches at 7 bases. Trimming removed 10 bases from V and 3 bases from J; junction bases left unmatched: 17. This CDR3 is built from 16 residues. The germline V gene encodes CDR1 ENHRY and CDR2 SYGVKD. The CDR3: CATKPSAGTVEETQYF. CDR3 DNA sequence: TGTGCCACCAAACCATCCGCCGGGACAGTAGAAGAGACCCAGTACTTC.

The V call is TRBV20-1, the J call TRBJ2-3; 9 positions agree with TRBD2. CDR1 and CDR2 (germline): DFQATT, SNEGSKA (reference sequence). V dropped 6 bases and J dropped 2; count of bases not matched to a gene: 6. The CDR3 consists of 14 residues. This chain's CDR3 is CSATTSGITDTQYF. For the CDR3, the DNA is TGCAGTGCCACGACTAGCGGAATCACAGATACGCAGTATTTT.

This clonotype was detected a few times. The chain is built from TRBV20-1 and TRBJ2-3, with 7 bases lining up with TRBD2. There are 14 residues in the CDR3. V was clipped by 6 bases and J by 6 bases; unmatched bases: 12. The germline V gene encodes CDR1 DFQATT and CDR2 SNEGSKA (reference sequence). The DNA for the CDR3 is TGCAGTGCGAGGCGGGGGAGGGCTGGGGATACGCAGTATTTT. This translates into CSARRGRAGDTQYF.

The CDR3 DNA follows: TGCGCCAGCAGCCACCTTGACGGACGGGAGACCCAGTACTTC. Translated: CASSHLDGRETQYF. The chain carries TRBV4-3 and TRBJ2-5; unclear D gene. V was cut by 3 bases and J by 5 bases, with 13 bases left in between. Germline V lookup: CDR1 LGHNA, CDR2 YSLEER. The CDR3 totals 14 residues.

This clonotype was seen a handful of times. The rearrangement uses TRBV20-1 and TRBJ2-1; tentatively, D is TRBD2 (5 bases). The V end lost 4 bases, the J end lost 8 bases, and 6 bases lay between the germline ends. Germline V CDR1 and CDR2: DFQATT, SNEGSKA (reference sequence). This CDR3 is 10 amino acids long. The CDR3 region is CSAKADEQFF. For the CDR3, the DNA is TGCAGTGCTAAAGCGGATGAGCAGTTCTTC.

This clonotype was picked up a small number of times. V and J are TRBV7-9 and TRBJ2-7; D ambiguous. CDR3 length equals 14 residues. Between the trimmed V and J ends, which lost 3 bases and 5 bases, there was a span of 14 bases. In germline, CDR1 is SEHNR, CDR2 FQNEAQ (reference sequence). The CDR3: CASSLYSGPDEQYF. DNA of the CDR3: TGTGCCAGCAGCTTGTATTCGGGTCCGGACGAGCAGTACTTC. The variable domain in full, completed from reference TRBV7-9 and TRBJ2-7, reads DTGVSQNPRHKITKRGQNVTFRCDPISEHNRLYWYRQTLGQGPEFLTYFQNEAQLEKSRLLSDRFSAERPKGSFSTLEIQRTEQGDSAMYLCASSLYSGPDEQYFGPGTRLTVT.

The V call is TRBV18, the J call TRBJ2-1; D unresolved. This CDR3 has 15 residues. The V and J ends lost 1 base and 1 base respectively, with 8 bases between them. Germline values: CDR1 KGHSH, CDR2 LQKENI. The CDR3 spells CASSPQTASYNEQFF. CDR3 DNA: TGTGCCAGCTCACCACAAACAGCGTCCTACAATGAGCAGTTCTTC.

This clonotype was counted many times. V usage is TRBV7-6 and J usage is TRBJ2-2, with D possibly TRBD2 on 6 matching bases. The CDR3 extends over 14 amino acids. Deletions cut 5 bases from V and 8 bases from J, with 15 bases between. Germline V lookup: CDR1 SGHVS, CDR2 FNYEAQ. The CDR3 sequence is CASSPTGGVGELFF. The DNA of the CDR3 is TGTGCCAGCAGCCCAACCGGCGGGGTTGGGGAGCTGTTTTTT.

The chain links TRBV5-1 to TRBJ2-1, with 9 bases matching TRBD1. This CDR3 contains 14 residues. The V segment lost 6 bases and the J segment 7 bases; nucleotides outside the gene matches: 8. Germline CDR1 is SGHRS and CDR2 is YFSETQ. The CDR3 bases are TGCGCCAGCACCCAGACAGGGGGGGTAAATGAGCAGTTCTTC. It codes for CASTQTGGVNEQFF.

This clonotype was observed a handful of times. V usage is TRBV27 and J usage is TRBJ1-1, with D possibly matching TRBD1 (5 bases). The CDR3 runs to 16 residues. CDR1 is MNHEY and CDR2 is SMNVEV in the germline V gene (reference sequence). Between the trimmed V and J ends, which lost 2 bases and 0 bases, there was a span of 13 bases. Written as DNA, the CDR3 is TGTGCCAGCAGTTTACCGCCTTGGGGCATGAACACTGAAGCTTTCTTT. Translating gives CASSLPPWGMNTEAFF.

The chain combines TRBV12-3 or TRBV12-4 with TRBJ2-1; 11 nucleotides line up with TRBD2. The trim removed 3 bases at V and 9 bases at J, leaving 7 bases unmatched. This CDR3 spans 15 amino acids. CDR3 region: CASSFETSGTGEQFF. The DNA for the CDR3 is TGTGCCAGCAGTTTCGAGACTAGCGGGACCGGTGAGCAGTTCTTC.

This clonotype came up many times. The chain employs TRBV29-1 and TRBJ2-2; D call uncertain. This CDR3 is built from 10 residues. With 5 bases removed from V and 3 bases from J, the gap between germline ends came to 1 base. Germline CDR1 is SQVTM and CDR2 is ANQGSEA. CDR3: CSVYTGELFF. The CDR3 nucleotides read TGCAGCGTTTACACCGGGGAGCTGTTTTTT.

This clonotype was picked up a small number of times. In nucleotides, the CDR3 is TGTGCCAGCAGCGACAGGGGCCGCGGCACAGATACGCAGTATTTT. This translates into CASSDRGRGTDTQYF. The chain carries TRBV6-1 and TRBJ2-3, with TRBD1 matching over 8 bases. From germline, CDR1 is MNHNS and CDR2 SASEGT. J was trimmed by 1 base and V by 6 bases; bases with no gene match: 6. This CDR3 has 15 residues.

V and J are TRBV20-1 and TRBJ2-2; D is unresolved. CDR3 length: 15 residues. Per germline, CDR1 DFQATT and CDR2 SNEGSKA (reference sequence). The V and J ends lost 3 bases and 10 bases respectively, with 21 bases between them. This chain's CDR3 is CSARMPTGPTEELFF. The CDR3 bases are TGCAGTGCTAGGATGCCAACCGGCCCCACAGAGGAGCTGTTTTTT.

This clonotype was observed a few times. The chain links TRBV7-2 to TRBJ2-2, with D perhaps matching TRBD2 (6 bases). The CDR3 is 15 residues long. The germline V gene encodes CDR1 SGHTA and CDR2 FQGNSA. Trimming removed 3 bases from V and 4 bases from J, with 12 bases in between. CDR3 nucleotide sequence: TGTGCCAGCAGCTTCTATACTAGCAGCACCGGGGAGCTGTTTTTT. Its translation is CASSFYTSSTGELFF.

V and J are TRBV5-5 and TRBJ1-6; a possible D gene is TRBD1 (5 bases). From germline, CDR1 is SGHKS and CDR2 YYEKEE (reference sequence). The V end was cut by 6 bases, the J end by 8 bases, with 18 bases between. The CDR3 loop spans 15 amino acids. The CDR3 loop is CASTLGGAWDSPLHF. CDR3 nucleotide sequence: TGTGCCAGCACCCTCGGTGGGGCATGGGATTCACCCCTCCACTTT.

The chain couples TRBV6-2 or TRBV6-3 to TRBJ2-7, with D unclear. Between the trimmed V and J ends, which lost 7 bases and 6 bases, there was a span of 25 bases. The length of the CDR3 is 16 residues. Germline V CDR1 and CDR2: MNHEY, SVGEGT. This chain's CDR3 is CASKGKSSPVGSEQYF. The CDR3 region has the DNA TGTGCCAGCAAAGGGAAGAGTTCACCGGTTGGTTCCGAGCAGTACTTC.